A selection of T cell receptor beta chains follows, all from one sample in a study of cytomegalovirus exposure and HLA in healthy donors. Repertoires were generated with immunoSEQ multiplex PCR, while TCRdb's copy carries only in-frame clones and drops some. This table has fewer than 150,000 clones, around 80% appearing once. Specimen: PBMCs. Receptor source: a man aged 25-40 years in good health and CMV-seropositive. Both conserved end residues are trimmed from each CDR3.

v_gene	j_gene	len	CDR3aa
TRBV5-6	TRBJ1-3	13	ASSLDRGPGNTIY
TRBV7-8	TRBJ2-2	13	ASRDRSPNTGELF
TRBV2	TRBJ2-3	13	ASSVAGGFTDTQY
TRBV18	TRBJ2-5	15	ASSPGVTGGPQETQY
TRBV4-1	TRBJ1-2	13	ASSQEPQGPYGYT
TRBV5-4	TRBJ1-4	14	ASSPGQDATNEKLF
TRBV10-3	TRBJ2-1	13	AISERQGAIGEQF
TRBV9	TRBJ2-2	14	ASSPLRQGLAGELF
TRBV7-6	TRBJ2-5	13	ASSSSPGIQETQY
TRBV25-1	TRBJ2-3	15	ASSELGLAGVSDTQY
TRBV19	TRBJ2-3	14	ASRATSGTRTDTQY
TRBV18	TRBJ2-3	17	ASSPPRDRGLEATDTQY
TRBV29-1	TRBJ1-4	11	SVVRTGYEKLF
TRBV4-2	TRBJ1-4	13	ASSHGGQDGEKLF
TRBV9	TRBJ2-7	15	ASSKEGTSGSSYEQY
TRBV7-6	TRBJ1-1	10	ASGKRDTEAF
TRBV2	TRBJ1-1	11	ASSAAMNTEAF
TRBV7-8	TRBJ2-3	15	ASSHVASGGSTDTQY
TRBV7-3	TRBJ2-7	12	ASSPGVQSYEQY
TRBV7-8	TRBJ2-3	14	ASSGWGQGGLDTQY
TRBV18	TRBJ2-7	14	ASSAGLAGATYEQY
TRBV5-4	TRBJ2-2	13	ASSLAGTNTGELF
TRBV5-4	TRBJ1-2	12	ASSLNQGANRYT
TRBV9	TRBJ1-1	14	ASSVGAGSMNTEAF
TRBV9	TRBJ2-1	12	ASSVGRGVDEQF
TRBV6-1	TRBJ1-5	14	ASSETGRGGNQPQH
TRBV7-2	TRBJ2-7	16	ASSLGGRIGLVSNEQY
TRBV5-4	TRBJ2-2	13	ASSLSYSRTGELF
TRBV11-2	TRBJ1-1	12	ASSLGGQGWEAF
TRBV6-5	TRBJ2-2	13	ASSAGLAGTGELF
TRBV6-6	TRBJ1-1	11	ASKRGTDTEAF
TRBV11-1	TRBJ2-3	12	ASSLGLAADTQY
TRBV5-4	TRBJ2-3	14	ASSPELAVAIGTQY
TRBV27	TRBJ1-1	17	ASSLSMRGVNPLNTEAF
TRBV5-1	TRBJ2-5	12	ASSLEGGKETQY
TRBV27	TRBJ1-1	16	ASSLSPAGAGVNTEAF
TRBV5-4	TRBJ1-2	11	ASSLDGGYGYT
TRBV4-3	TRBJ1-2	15	ASSPSRDRGLNYGYT
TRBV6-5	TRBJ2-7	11	ASSYGGGREQY